Listed here are 20 T cell receptor beta chains from one sample, sequenced in a study of CXCR3-negative and CXCR3-positive naive CD8 T cells. Overall study results and limits: More hydrophobic TRB CDR3s occurred in CXCR3-positive than in CXCR3-negative naive cells.

The TRB libraries of cDNA were built by UMI-labeled 5' RACE. TCRdb re-called the 5' RACE reads; every CDR3 protein appears as one record, without DNA. The sample table includes over 70,000 distinct CDR3 sequences. Antigens of these TCRs are unknown. The specimen sequenced was naive CXCR3+ CD8+ T cells from blood. Stated subset: CD45RO-CCR7+CD27+CD95- naive CD8+ T cells expressing CXCR3 (TNR3+). All receptors derive from a human donor in good health. Some clones in this sample may be carry-over from other donors' samples.

The chain has TRBV28 and TRBJ1-1. Germline V gene lookup returns CDR1 MDHEN and CDR2 SYDVKM. The CDR3 is made up of 14 amino acids. The CDR3 reads CASSLFRVNTEAFF.

The chain couples TRBV19 to TRBJ2-1; TCRdb names TRBD1, which stays unverified in the absence of DNA. CDR1 and CDR2 (germline): LNHDA, SQIVND (reference sequence). The CDR3 loop spans 16 amino acids. Here the CDR3 reads CASTLAGLNSLNEQFF.

The V call is TRBV20-1, the J call TRBJ2-7; the D call from TCRdb, TRBD2, cannot be confirmed without DNA. The CDR3 runs to 16 residues. Germline V gene lookup returns CDR1 DFQATT and CDR2 SNEGSKA (reference sequence). The CDR3 is CSARDLAGILAYEQYF.

The chain is built from TRBV28 and TRBJ1-6; TCRdb's D gene call, TRBD1, goes unchecked for lack of DNA. There are 14 residues in the CDR3. Germline V lookup: CDR1 MDHEN, CDR2 SYDVKM. The CDR3 region is CASSHEGIESPLHF. The full variable domain, completed using reference TRBV28 and TRBJ1-6, is DVKVTQSSRYLVKRTGEKVFLECVQDMDHENMFWYRQDPGLGLRLIYFSYDVKMKEKGDIPEGYSVSREKKERFSLILESASTNQTSMYLCASSHEGIESPLHFGNGTRLTVT.

The V call is TRBV27, the J call TRBJ2-7; TCRdb's assignment of TRBD1 cannot be checked, as there is no DNA. CDR1 MNHEY and CDR2 SMNVEV come from the germline V gene (reference sequence). The CDR3 has 13 residues. CDR3 in amino acids: CASSQITGNEQYF.

The chain joins TRBV7-8 to TRBJ2-1; the TCRdb call, TRBD2, lacks DNA for checking. CDR1 and CDR2 (germline): SGHVS, FQNEAQ. The CDR3 is 14 amino acids. CDR3 loop: CASSPTSGLNEQFF.

The V and J genes are TRBV20-1 and TRBJ2-7; TCRdb's D call, TRBD1, is unchecked because there is no DNA. This CDR3 spans 14 amino acids. Germline loops: CDR1 DFQATT, CDR2 SNEGSKA (reference sequence). CDR3 in amino acids: CSARGTLTSYEQYF.

The chain couples TRBV4-1 to TRBJ1-2; TCRdb picks TRBD1, but there is no DNA to check that call. Germline CDR1 and CDR2: MGHRA and YSYEKL. CDR3 size: 16 residues. This CDR3 reads CASSQVGTGRIYGYTF.

The rearrangement links TRBV12-3 or TRBV12-4 to TRBJ2-1. The CDR3 consists of 12 residues. This CDR3 is CASSSGSYEQFF.

The J gene is TRBJ2-2, the V gene TRBV7-2; there is no DNA to check the TCRdb D call of TRBD1. Germline CDR1 is SGHTA and CDR2 is FQGNSA. The CDR3 runs 14 residues. CDR3 region: CASSWDPLTGELFF.

The rearrangement links TRBV12-3 or TRBV12-4 to TRBJ1-1. This CDR3 is built from 17 residues. The CDR3 reads CASSAWFVAVKDTEAFF.

The rearrangement joins TRBV28 to TRBJ2-7; TCRdb's D gene call, TRBD1, goes unchecked for lack of DNA. The CDR3 loop spans 13 amino acids. Germline CDR1 is MDHEN and CDR2 is SYDVKM. The CDR3: CASSDRQGYEQYF.

The chain links TRBV12-3 or TRBV12-4 to TRBJ1-2. The CDR3 extends over 13 amino acids. The CDR3 sequence is CASSPTLGSGYTF.

This chain links TRBV7-3 with TRBJ1-1. The CDR3 has 12 amino acids. Germline CDR1 and CDR2: SGHTA and FQGTGA. This CDR3 is CASRAANTEAFF.

The chain uses TRBV28 and TRBJ2-1; TCRdb proposes TRBD1, but this gene call is untestable without DNA. This CDR3 comprises 16 residues. Germline V gives CDR1 MDHEN, CDR2 SYDVKM. The CDR3 reads CASSFRRAHSYNEQFF.

The genes are TRBV14 and TRBJ2-7. Looked up from germline, CDR1 is SGHDN and CDR2 is FVKESK. The length of the CDR3 is 12 residues. The CDR3 reads CASSQVKGEQYF.

J is TRBJ2-5 and V is TRBV9; TCRdb returns TRBD1, unconfirmable since there is no DNA. CDR1 is SGDLS, CDR2 YYNGEE, per germline. The CDR3 is made up of 16 amino acids. The CDR3 region is CASSARSGTGKETQYF.

The rearrangement links TRBV12-3 or TRBV12-4 to TRBJ1-1; TCRdb gives TRBD1 as the D gene, but with no DNA this cannot be confirmed. The CDR3 has 15 amino acids. Here the CDR3 reads CASSFLTGKGAEAFF.

J is TRBJ2-5 and V is TRBV18; TCRdb names TRBD1, which stays unverified in the absence of DNA. Germline CDR1 and CDR2: KGHSH and LQKENI. CDR3 length: 15 amino acids. This CDR3 is CASSPSGTIQETQYF. Based on the CDR3 plus reference TRBV18 and TRBJ2-5, the full variable domain is NAGVMQNPRHLVRRRGQEARLRCSPMKGHSHVYWYRQLPEEGLKFMVYLQKENIIDESGMPKERFSAEFPKEGPSILRIQQVVRGDSAAYFCASSPSGTIQETQYFGPGTRLLVL.

The chain combines TRBV7-6 with TRBJ1-3; with no DNA, the TCRdb D assignment of TRBD1 cannot be verified. The CDR3 loop spans 16 amino acids. Germline V gene sequence: CDR1 SGHVS, CDR2 FNYEAQ. The CDR3 sequence: CASSHPQGYIEDTIYF.